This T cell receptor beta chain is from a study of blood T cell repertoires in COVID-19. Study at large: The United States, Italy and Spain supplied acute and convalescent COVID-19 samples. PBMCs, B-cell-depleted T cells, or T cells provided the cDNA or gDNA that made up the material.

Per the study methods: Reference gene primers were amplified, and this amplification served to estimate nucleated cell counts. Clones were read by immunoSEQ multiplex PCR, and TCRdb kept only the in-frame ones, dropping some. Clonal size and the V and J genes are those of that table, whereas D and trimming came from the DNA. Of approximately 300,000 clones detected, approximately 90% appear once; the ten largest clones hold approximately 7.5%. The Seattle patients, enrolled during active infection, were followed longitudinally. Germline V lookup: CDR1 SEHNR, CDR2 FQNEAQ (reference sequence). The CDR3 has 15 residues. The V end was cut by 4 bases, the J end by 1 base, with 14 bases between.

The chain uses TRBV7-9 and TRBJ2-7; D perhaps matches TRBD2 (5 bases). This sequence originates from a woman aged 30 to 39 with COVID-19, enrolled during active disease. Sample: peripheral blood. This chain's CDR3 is CASSSMSAASYEQYF. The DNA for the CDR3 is TGTGCCAGCAGCTCGATGTCAGCGGCTTCCTACGAGCAGTACTTC.